This T cell receptor (beta chain) was profiled in a study of a mutant IDH1 vaccine in newly diagnosed glioma (dated by TCRdb to about 2021). For the wider study: In the chemotherapy-containing groups, vaccination started alongside temozolomide cycles, whereas in patients who had radiotherapy alone it started 4-6 weeks after radiotherapy. Peripheral blood samples were drawn at six visits, namely V03 (baseline), V05, V07, V10, V12 and V13. Longitudinal TCRB deep sequencing was done for 25 treated patients, wherever samples were available for exploratory analyses. Prior to enrollment, patients had been given standard therapy consisting of radiotherapy alone, temozolomide alone, or radiochemotherapy with temozolomide, with the combination given to most patients. The roughly 35 treated patients were roughly 62% male and around 40% female, with a mean age of about 38 years. Visit V12 was the week-35 safety follow-up and visit V13 was the week-47 end of study.

The method behind the library was the immunoSEQ multiplex PCR assay. Rearranged TCR beta chain sequences were amplified using the hsTCRB Kit according to the manufacturer's protocol. TCRB libraries were sequenced on an Illumina MiSeq. In the original analysis: The kit vendor's proprietary platform handled demultiplexing, trimming and gene mapping. TCRdb holds this immuneACCESS table with in-frame rearrangements only. Some clones are missing; in checked studies, unresolved V genes explain under half, and the rest has no known cause. The DNA gave D and trimming, while V, J and clone size come from that table. Across this sample there are about 32,000 clones, with about 82% seen only once. The ten largest clones add up to 3.2% of the sample. A word on this clone: Its antigen is not yet known. This may come from a read error, since a much larger clone is one base off.

Taken with the paper, the label for time point translates to: week 35, safety follow-up. Each vaccine dose, consisting of 300 ug of a 20-mer mutant IDH1 peptide in Montanide, was administered subcutaneously with topical imiquimod. Eight vaccinations were administered to patients in weeks 1, 3, 5, 7, 11, 15, 19 and 23, corresponding to visits V03 through V10. The donors had newly diagnosed IDH1-mutant astrocytomas of WHO grade 3 or 4 that showed loss of nuclear ATRX. The samples were drawn from NOA16, a multicentre, single-arm, open-label phase I trial in Germany that tested a mutant IDH1 peptide vaccine in humans for the first time. Genomic DNA for TCRB sequencing was extracted from EDTA blood using the DNeasy Blood and Tissue Kit. Overall results and qualifications from the work: Availability determined which PBMC samples were chosen for TCRB deep sequencing. Pseudoprogression appeared unrelated to alterations in the top peripheral T cell clonotypes detected by TCRB sequencing. Across multiple MHC alleles, vaccine-induced immune responses were seen in roughly 93% of patients. It was noted by the authors that analyses of patient blood samples could not be reproduced owing to sample limitations.

The germline V gene encodes CDR1 SNHLY and CDR2 FYNNEI. Spanning cysteine to phenylalanine, the CDR3 consists of 12 amino acids. The CDR3 DNA has 36 bases and is translated from base 1. The clonotype originates from a man aged 40-55 years with glioma. Some clones in this sample may be carry-over from other donors' samples. The sequence is built from TRBV2 and TRBJ1-1; a confident D gene designation cannot be given. The material was PBMCs, obtained from a glioma patient whose treatment included an IDH1 peptide vaccine. The nucleotide sequence reads as follows: TGTGCCAGCAGCGTCAGGAGGACTGAAGTTTTCTTT. Its protein product is CASSVRRTEVFF.